This is a list of T cell receptor beta chains from one sample in a study of tumor-infiltrating lymphocytes in primary liver carcinoma. MiXCR was run by TCRdb on the multiplex PCR reads, yielding one entry per CDR3 protein. The sample lists approximately 330,000 distinct CDR3 sequences; roughly 61% were seen once. The source material was peripheral blood. These receptors were collected from a man in his forties with primary liver carcinoma and hepatitis B virus infection. Both conserved end residues are part of each CDR3. A D gene is named only where the DNA matches it firmly. Rows give clone size only sometimes, using once, few, many, or a class for an expanded clone.

J,D,V,size,DNA,CDR3
TRBJ2-7,.,TRBV7-2,.,TGTGCCAGCAGCTTTAAACTCCCATCCTACGAGCAGTACTTC,CASSFKLPSYEQYF
TRBJ2-7,.,TRBV4-3,.,TGCGCCAGCAGCCGCGGGATATTTTCCTACGAGCAGTACTTC,CASSRGIFSYEQYF
TRBJ2-3,TRBD2,TRBV28,many,TGTGCCAGCAGTCCTGGGACTAGCAAAGGCACAGATACGCAGTATTTT,CASSPGTSKGTDTQYF
TRBJ2-3,TRBD1,TRBV5-5,.,TGTGCCAGCAACTCCGGGACAGGGGTCTCGGATACGCAGTATTTT,CASNSGTGVSDTQYF
TRBJ1-1,TRBD1,TRBV10-3,once,TGTGCCATCAGAAGGACAGGGGACACTGAAGCTTTTTTT,CAIRRTGDTEAFF
TRBJ2-7,.,TRBV11-1,.,TGTGCCAGCAGTGGTGTCCAACAGGGCTTCTACGAGCAGTACTTC,CASSGVQQGFYEQYF
TRBJ2-7,TRBD2,TRBV6-2/TRBV6-3,.,TGTGCCAGCAGTATATCCGGGACTAGCGGGCTCTACGAGCAATACTTC,CASSISGTSGLYEQYF
TRBJ1-5,.,TRBV19,.,TGTGCCAGTAGCCCGAAGGGGGGACTGGGTCAGCCCCAGCATTTT,CASSPKGGLGQPQHF
TRBJ1-1,.,TRBV13,.,TGTGCCAGCGGCTTAGCAGGGACTGAAGCTTTCTTT,CASGLAGTEAFF
TRBJ2-7,TRBD2,TRBV25-1,.,TGTGCCTGCAGTCCCCGGACTAGCCAGGTCATGGTGGGAGAGCAGTACTTC,CACSPRTSQVMVGEQYF
TRBJ2-7,.,TRBV11-2,.,TGTACCAGCAGTTATTTCGACGGGCAGTACTTC,CTSSYFDGQYF
TRBJ1-2,TRBD1,TRBV6-5,many,TGTGCCAGCAGTTACCTCTCACAGGGGGCAGGCTATGGCTACACCTTC,CASSYLSQGAGYGYTF
TRBJ2-3,TRBD2,TRBV29-1,many,TGCAGCGCTAGCGGGAGTGTCGATACGCAGTATTTT,CSASGSVDTQYF
TRBJ1-5,.,TRBV12-3/TRBV12-4,once,TGTGCCAGCAGTCCACTAGAGGGAGGTGGTCAGCCCCAGCATTTT,CASSPLEGGGQPQHF
TRBJ2-2,.,TRBV2,.,TGTGCCAGCACCGAAGGCCTAGCAGGCGGGGAGCTGTTTTTT,CASTEGLAGGELFF
TRBJ2-3,.,TRBV11-1,.,TGTGCCAACAGCTTTGGAACTAGCACAGATACGCAGTATTTT,CANSFGTSTDTQYF
TRBJ1-1,.,TRBV12-3/TRBV12-4,many,TGTGCCAGCAAAGCAGGGTTGGACACTGAAGCTTTCTTT,CASKAGLDTEAFF
TRBJ2-7,TRBD2,TRBV5-6,.,TGTGCCAACAGCTGGGCCGGGACTAGCGAGGGAGAGCAGTACTTC,CANSWAGTSEGEQYF
TRBJ1-3,.,TRBV6-1,few,TGTGCCAGCAGTGTATTACAGGGCTCTGGAAACACCATATATTTT,CASSVLQGSGNTIYF
TRBJ2-1,.,TRBV7-9,.,TGTGCCAGCAGGGACCTGAAACCTGAGCTCAATGAGCAGTTCTTC,CASRDLKPELNEQFF
TRBJ2-5,TRBD1,TRBV14,.,TGTGTCAGCAGCCAAGTCACAGGGGGTTGGGAGACCCAGTACTTC,CVSSQVTGGWETQYF
TRBJ1-2,.,TRBV6-5,.,TGTGCCAGCAGTTACCGTGGGCTCTATGGCTACAAATTC,CASSYRGLYGYKF
TRBJ2-5,TRBD2,TRBV6-2/TRBV6-3,.,TGTGCCTGCAGTTTCTCCGTTTTGGTAGCGGGAGGCCGGGAAGAGACCCAGTACTTC,CACSFSVLVAGGREETQYF
TRBJ2-2,.,TRBV4-1,many,TGCGCCAGCAGCCAAGAGTACAGAGGCACCGGGGAGCTGTTTTTT,CASSQEYRGTGELFF
TRBJ2-1,TRBD2,TRBV4-1,.,TGCGCCAGCAGCCATCCCAGCTCTTCTAGCGGCATCACGCGTTACAATGAGCAGCTCTTC,CASSHPSSSSGITRYNEQLF
TRBJ2-2,.,TRBV4-2,.,TGTGCCGGCAGAATCCAAGGCATCACCGGGGAGCAGTTTTTT,CAGRIQGITGEQFF
TRBJ1-4,TRBD1,TRBV4-1,.,TGCGCCAGCAAAGACAGGGGGCTGATGGAAAAACTGTTTTTT,CASKDRGLMEKLFF
TRBJ2-1,.,TRBV11-2,.,TGTGTCAGCAGCTTACGGCTAGTAGATATGAATGAGCAGTTCTTC,CVSSLRLVDMNEQFF
TRBJ2-1,TRBD1,TRBV10-3,.,TGTGCCATCAGTGACCTTGGACAGGGGGCCTACAATGAGCAGTTCTTC,CAISDLGQGAYNEQFF
TRBJ1-2,.,TRBV10-3,.,TGTGCCACGTACGGCCAGGGGAGCTTTAACTATGGCTACACCTTC,CATYGQGSFNYGYTF